This TCR beta chain stems from a study of blood T cell repertoires in COVID-19. Turning to the study itself: The United States, Italy and Spain were the sources of the acute and convalescent COVID-19 samples. PBMCs, B-cell-depleted T cells, or T cells were the source of the cDNA or gDNA that made up the material.

Per the original data handling: Reference gene primer amplification gave estimated nucleated cell counts. This table comes from immunoSEQ multiplex PCR, and its TCRdb copy is limited to in-frame clones, with some not included. V and J calls and clone size follow that table, whereas D and trimming were derived from the DNA. The sample consists of almost 250,000 clones, roughly 89% of them appearing once. Ages ranged from about 18 to 89 years, with residence in about two dozen US areas. The ends were cut back, 3 bases at V and 3 bases at J, with 10 bases in the middle. CDR1 MNHEY and CDR2 SMNVEV come from the germline V gene (reference sequence). This CDR3 is 14 amino acids long.

The material sequenced was PBMCs or T cells enriched from blood (not recorded which). The sequence was obtained from a young woman who had recovered from COVID-19. V usage is TRBV27 and J usage is TRBJ2-3; maybe TRBD2 (5 bases). The CDR3 spells CASSLEAYTDTQYF. The CDR3 DNA reads as TGTGCCAGCAGTTTGGAGGCTTATACAGATACGCAGTATTTT.